Shown below are 8 T cell receptor beta chains from a single sample sequenced in a study of blood T cells in healthy people across ages. A second 7 to 11 cycle PCR used barcoded and J-beta primers. TCRdb reanalysed the 5' RACE reads using MiXCR and keeps one entry per CDR3 protein. The profile shows 1.4 million to 1.5 million distinct CDR3 sequences, 42% of them singletons. The sample was blood. Receptors were obtained from a woman younger than 35 in good health.

V is TRBV3-1 and J is TRBJ2-1, with unresolved D. Trimming pared 1 base from V and 4 bases from J, leaving 14 bases between. The CDR3 covers 16 residues. Germline V gives CDR1 LGHDT, CDR2 YNNKEL (reference sequence). CDR3 amino acids: CASSQGARWLYNEQFF. In nucleotides, the CDR3 is TGTGCCAGCAGCCAAGGGGCTAGGTGGCTATACAATGAGCAGTTCTTC.

This sequence joins TRBV6-5 and TRBJ2-5; D is undetermined. This CDR3 contains 14 residues. V lost 7 bases to trimming and J lost 11 bases, with 23 bases between them. Per germline, CDR1 MNHEY and CDR2 SVGAGI. CDR3 sequence reads: CASTKTGGHNEQYF. CDR3 in DNA: TGTGCCAGCACCAAGACTGGCGGTCACAATGAGCAGTACTTC.

This clonotype appeared a few times. The rearrangement joins TRBV9 to TRBJ2-1, with 9 bases fitting TRBD2. The CDR3 is made up of 15 amino acids. Germline CDR1 SGDLS, CDR2 YYNGEE. The V and J ends lost 0 bases and 6 bases, in that order; junction bases with no gene match: 4. This CDR3 is CASSVVLAGLNEQFF. As DNA, the CDR3 is TGTGCCAGCAGCGTAGTACTAGCGGGTCTCAATGAGCAGTTCTTC.

This chain joins TRBV10-3 and TRBJ1-2, with 9 bases aligning to TRBD1. Losses at the gene ends were 6 bases for V and 0 bases for J; bases not matched to a gene: 14. The CDR3 contains 18 residues. Germline V CDR1 and CDR2: ENHRY, SYGVKD. CDR3: CAIRRPSGQGKANYGYTF. The CDR3 DNA is TGTGCCATCAGGAGACCATCCGGACAGGGGAAAGCTAACTATGGCTACACCTTC.

The chain uses TRBV25-1 and TRBJ2-7; D possibly uses TRBD1 or TRBD2 (6 bases each). The CDR3 has 14 residues. In germline, CDR1 is MGHDK, CDR2 SYGVNS. Trimming took 6 bases from V and 3 from J, leaving 15 bases between them. The CDR3 loop reads CASRGGYRDYEQYF. The CDR3 region has the DNA TGTGCCAGCAGAGGGGGGTACAGGGACTACGAGCAGTACTTC.

There are a few counts of this clonotype. This chain joins TRBV10-3 and TRBJ2-7; 9 nucleotides align to TRBD1. Germline assignment: CDR1 ENHRY and CDR2 SYGVKD. J gave up 5 bases and V 0 bases, and 5 bases lay outside the gene matches. The length of the CDR3 is 15 residues. CDR3 residues: CAISESRDREHEQYF. CDR3 coding DNA: TGTGCCATCAGTGAGTCGAGGGACAGGGAACACGAGCAGTACTTC.

About this clonotype: A read error is possible here, since a much larger clone lies one base away. V is TRBV6-6 and J is TRBJ2-7, with 13 bases fitting TRBD2. There are 16 residues in the CDR3. Losses at the gene ends were 2 bases for V and 7 bases for J; bases not matched to a gene: 8. In germline, CDR1 is MNHNY, CDR2 SVGAGI (reference sequence). The CDR3 here is CASSYPTSGGYNEQYF. The CDR3 DNA reads TGTGCCAGCAGTTACCCGACTAGCGGGGGGTACAATGAGCAGTACTTC.

The chain joins TRBV20-1 to TRBJ2-5, with a possible D match to TRBD1 (6 bases). Trimming removed 4 bases at V and 4 bases at J, with 13 bases between. The germline CDR1 and CDR2 sequences are DFQATT and SNEGSKA (reference sequence). This CDR3 has 13 amino acids. This CDR3 reads CSATDSSGETQYF. The CDR3 DNA reads as TGCAGTGCTACGGACAGTTCAGGAGAGACCCAGTACTTC.